The clone carrying this T cell receptor beta chain was counted only a few times. This entry comes from a study of sequential checkpoint blockade in melanoma. In the study overall: Over 20 patients had matched tumor biopsies before treatment and at week 13 after nivolumab or ipilimumab alone.

TCRdb keeps only in-frame clones here, not all; method: immunoSEQ multiplex PCR. The repertoire holds about 4,000 clones, with approximately 20% as singletons. The treatment was: randomized to nivolumab then ipilimumab (arm A) or the reverse (arm B). None of the patients previously received DNA-damaging chemotherapy. CDR3 length equals 15 residues. After removal of 5 bases from V and 0 bases from J, the junction contained 5 bases not matched to a gene. Germline assignment: CDR1 SGHNT and CDR2 YENEEA. The sample was tumor tissue (inferred from file names), taken from a patient given nivolumab and ipilimumab in sequence. The origin of this receptor is a human donor with melanoma. V usage is TRBV11-3 and J usage is TRBJ2-3; 7 positions agree with TRBD2. The CDR3, as DNA: TGTGCCAGCAGCCCTCGAGCGGGGAGCACAGATACGCAGTATTTT. This gives the protein CASSPRAGSTDTQYF.